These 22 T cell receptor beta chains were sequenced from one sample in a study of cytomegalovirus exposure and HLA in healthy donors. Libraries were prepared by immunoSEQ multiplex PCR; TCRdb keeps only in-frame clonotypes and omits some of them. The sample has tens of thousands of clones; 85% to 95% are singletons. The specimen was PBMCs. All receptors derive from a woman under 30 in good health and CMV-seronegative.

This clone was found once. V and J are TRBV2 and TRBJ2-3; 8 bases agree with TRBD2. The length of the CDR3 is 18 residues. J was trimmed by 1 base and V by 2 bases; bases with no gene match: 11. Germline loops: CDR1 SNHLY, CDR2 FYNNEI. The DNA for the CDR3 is TGTGCCAGCAGTGAACGCGGGGGGTCGGGCGGGGGCACAGATACGCAGTATTTT. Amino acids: CASSERGGSGGGTDTQYF.

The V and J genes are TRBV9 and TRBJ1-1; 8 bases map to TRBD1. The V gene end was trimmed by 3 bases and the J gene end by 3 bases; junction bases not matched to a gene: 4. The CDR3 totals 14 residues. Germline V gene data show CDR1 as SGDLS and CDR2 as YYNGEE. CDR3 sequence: CASSAGQGDTEAFF. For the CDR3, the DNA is TGTGCCAGCAGCGCTGGACAGGGTGACACTGAAGCTTTCTTT.

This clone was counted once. This CDR3 is CASSRGSGVDTQYF. DNA of the CDR3: TGCGCCAGCAGCCGGGGGAGCGGGGTTGATACGCAGTATTTT. The V call is TRBV4-1, the J call TRBJ2-3; 7 bases match TRBD2. Germline V gives CDR1 MGHRA, CDR2 YSYEKL. Trimming removed 4 bases from V and 6 bases from J; junction bases left unmatched: 7. The CDR3 has 14 residues.

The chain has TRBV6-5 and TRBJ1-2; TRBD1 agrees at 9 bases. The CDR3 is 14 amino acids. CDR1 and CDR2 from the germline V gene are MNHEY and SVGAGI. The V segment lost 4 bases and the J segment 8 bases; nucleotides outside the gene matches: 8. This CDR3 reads CASSSGGQGGGYTF. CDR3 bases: TGTGCCAGCAGTTCCGGGGGACAGGGTGGAGGCTACACCTTC.

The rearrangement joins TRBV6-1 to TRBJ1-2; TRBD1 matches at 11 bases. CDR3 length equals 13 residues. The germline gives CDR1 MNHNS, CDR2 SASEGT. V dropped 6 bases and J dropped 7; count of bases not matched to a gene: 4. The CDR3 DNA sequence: TGTGCCAGCAGGGTGGGACAGGGGGTTGGCTACACCTTC. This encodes CASRVGQGVGYTF.

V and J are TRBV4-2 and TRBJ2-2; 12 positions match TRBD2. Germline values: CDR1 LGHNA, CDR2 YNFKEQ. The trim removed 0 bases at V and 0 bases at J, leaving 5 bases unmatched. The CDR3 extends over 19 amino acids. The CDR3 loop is CASSQDSASGGANTGELFF. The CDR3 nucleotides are TGTGCCAGCAGCCAAGATAGCGCTAGCGGGGGGGCGAACACCGGGGAGCTGTTTTTT.

CDR3 coding DNA: TGTGCCAGCAGCTTCCGGACCGGGGAGCTGTTTTTT. Encoded protein: CASSFRTGELFF. The chain links TRBV11-3 to TRBJ2-2, with no clear D. The CDR3 has 12 amino acids. The germline gives CDR1 SGHNT, CDR2 YENEEA. Trimming pared 3 bases from V and 5 bases from J, leaving 4 bases between.

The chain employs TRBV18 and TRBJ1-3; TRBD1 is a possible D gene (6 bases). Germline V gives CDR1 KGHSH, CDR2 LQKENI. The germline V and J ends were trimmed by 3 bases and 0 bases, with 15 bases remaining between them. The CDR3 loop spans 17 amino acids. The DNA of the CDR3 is TGTGCCAGCTCACCGCATGGACAGACTAACTCTGGAAACACCATATATTTT. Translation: CASSPHGQTNSGNTIYF.

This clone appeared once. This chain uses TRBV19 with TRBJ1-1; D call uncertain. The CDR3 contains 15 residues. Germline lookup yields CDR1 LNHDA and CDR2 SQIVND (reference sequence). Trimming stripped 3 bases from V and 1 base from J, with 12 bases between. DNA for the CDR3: TGTGCCAGTAGTATCACGGCAGGAACGAACACTGAAGCTTTCTTT. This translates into CASSITAGTNTEAFF.

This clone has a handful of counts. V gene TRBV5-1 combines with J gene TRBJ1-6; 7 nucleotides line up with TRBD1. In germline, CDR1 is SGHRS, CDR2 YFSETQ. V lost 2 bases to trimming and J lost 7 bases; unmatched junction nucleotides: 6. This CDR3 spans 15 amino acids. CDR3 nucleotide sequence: TGCGCCAGCAGCTTAGGGGGCGCGAGAAATTCACCCCTCCACTTT. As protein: CASSLGGARNSPLHF.

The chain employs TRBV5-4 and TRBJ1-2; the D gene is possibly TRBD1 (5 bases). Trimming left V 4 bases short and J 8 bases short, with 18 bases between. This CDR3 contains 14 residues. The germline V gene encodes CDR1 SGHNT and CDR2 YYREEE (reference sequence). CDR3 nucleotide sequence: TGTGCCAGCAGCCCCAGATCCAGGGATTTCGGCTACACCTTC. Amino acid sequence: CASSPRSRDFGYTF.

CDR3 loop: CASSLGASGYGYTF. The CDR3 region has the DNA TGTGCCAGCAGTTTGGGTGCTTCGGGATATGGCTACACCTTC. The chain has TRBV11-1 and TRBJ1-2; D not certain. The CDR3 runs to 14 residues. From germline, CDR1 is SGHAT and CDR2 FQDESV (reference sequence). The V end lost 6 bases, the J end lost 5 bases, and 16 bases lay between the germline ends.

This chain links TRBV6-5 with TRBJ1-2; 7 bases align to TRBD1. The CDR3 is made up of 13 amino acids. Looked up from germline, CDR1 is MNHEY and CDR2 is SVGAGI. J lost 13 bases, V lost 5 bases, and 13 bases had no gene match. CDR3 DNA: TGTGCCAGCAGTGGACTTGGACAGGCGGCGATCACCTTC. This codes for CASSGLGQAAITF.

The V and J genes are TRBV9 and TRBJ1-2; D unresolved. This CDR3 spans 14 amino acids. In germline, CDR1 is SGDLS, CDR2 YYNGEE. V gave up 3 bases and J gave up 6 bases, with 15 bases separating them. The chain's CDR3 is CASSGRVSEDGYTF. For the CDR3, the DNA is TGTGCCAGCAGCGGACGAGTTAGCGAGGATGGCTACACCTTC. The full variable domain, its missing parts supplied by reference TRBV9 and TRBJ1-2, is DSGVTQTPKHLITATGQRVTLRCSPRSGDLSVYWYQQSLDQGLQFLIQYYNGEERAKGNILERFSAQQFPDLHSELNLSSLELGDSALYFCASSGRVSEDGYTFGSGTRLTVV.

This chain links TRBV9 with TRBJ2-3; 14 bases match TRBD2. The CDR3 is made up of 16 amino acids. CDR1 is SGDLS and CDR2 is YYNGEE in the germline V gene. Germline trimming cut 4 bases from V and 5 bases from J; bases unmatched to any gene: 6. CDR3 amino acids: CASSLTSGGAGDTQYF. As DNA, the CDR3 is TGTGCCAGCAGCTTGACTAGCGGGGGGGCCGGAGATACGCAGTATTTT.

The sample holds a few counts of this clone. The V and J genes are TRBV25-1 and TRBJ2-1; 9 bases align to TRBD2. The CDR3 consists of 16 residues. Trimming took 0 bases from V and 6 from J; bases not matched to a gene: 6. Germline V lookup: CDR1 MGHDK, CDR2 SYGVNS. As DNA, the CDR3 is TGTGCCAGCAGTGAATATGCCCAGCGGGAGGTCAATGAGCAGTTCTTC. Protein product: CASSEYAQREVNEQFF.

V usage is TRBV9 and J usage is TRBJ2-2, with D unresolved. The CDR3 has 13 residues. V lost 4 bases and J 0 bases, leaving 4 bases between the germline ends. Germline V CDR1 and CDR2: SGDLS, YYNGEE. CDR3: CASSPANTGELFF. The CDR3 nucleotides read TGTGCCAGCAGCCCAGCGAACACCGGGGAGCTGTTTTTT.

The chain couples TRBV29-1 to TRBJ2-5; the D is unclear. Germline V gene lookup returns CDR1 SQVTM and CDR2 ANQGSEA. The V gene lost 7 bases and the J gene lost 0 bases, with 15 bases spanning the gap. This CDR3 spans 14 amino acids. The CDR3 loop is CSARGQAYQETQYF. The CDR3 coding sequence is TGCAGCGCCCGTGGGCAGGCTTACCAAGAGACCCAGTACTTC.

The CDR3 loop reads CASSRDPARDEQYV. In nucleotides, the CDR3 is TGTGCCAGCAGCCGGGACCCCGCGCGGGACGAGCAGTACGTC. This chain joins TRBV6-1 and TRBJ2-7, with D tentatively TRBD1 or TRBD2 (5 bases each). V was shortened by 6 bases and J by 5 bases, with 17 bases between the two germline ends. Germline CDR1 reads MNHNS; CDR2 reads SASEGT. The CDR3 contains 14 residues.

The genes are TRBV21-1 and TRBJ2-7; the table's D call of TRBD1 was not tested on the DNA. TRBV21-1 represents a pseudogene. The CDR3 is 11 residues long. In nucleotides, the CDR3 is TGTGCCAGCAGCAAAGGGGGCGAGCAGTACGTC. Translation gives CASSKGGEQYV.

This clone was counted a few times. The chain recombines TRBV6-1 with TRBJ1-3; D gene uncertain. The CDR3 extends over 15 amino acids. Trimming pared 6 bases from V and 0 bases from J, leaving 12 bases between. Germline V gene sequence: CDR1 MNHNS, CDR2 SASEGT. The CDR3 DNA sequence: TGTGCCAGCAGCGTGGACTGGAGCTCTGGAAACACCATATATTTT. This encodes CASSVDWSSGNTIYF.

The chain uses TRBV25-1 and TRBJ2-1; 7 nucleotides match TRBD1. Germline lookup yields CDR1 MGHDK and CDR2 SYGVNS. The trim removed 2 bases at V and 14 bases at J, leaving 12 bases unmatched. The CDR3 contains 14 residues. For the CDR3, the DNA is TGTGCCAGCAGTGAACTCCGCAACAGGGGAATCAAGTTCTTC. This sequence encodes CASSELRNRGIKFF.